A selection of T cell receptor beta chains follows, all from one sample in a study of T cells in Graves' hyperthyroidism and ophthalmopathy. TCRdb re-called the multiplex PCR reads through MiXCR, storing one row per CDR3 protein. Of about half a million distinct CDR3 sequences in the sample, around a fifth were seen once. Sequenced input: blood. Receptors originate from a woman aged 70-85 years with Graves' ophthalmopathy. Each CDR3 is given with its conserved first and last residue. The order of the fields is D gene, J gene, CDR3 length, V gene, clone size, CDR3 protein, CDR3 DNA. The D gene is left open where the match is weak. Size tells how often a clone was seen (once, few, many) or the class of an expanded clone, and some rows leave it out.

D gene: TRBD1; J gene: TRBJ2-7; CDR3 length: 14; V gene: TRBV27; clone size: few; CDR3 protein: CASSVTGYSYEQYF; CDR3 DNA: TGTGCCAGCAGTGTGACAGGGTACTCTTACGAGCAGTACTTC
D gene: -; J gene: TRBJ1-2; CDR3 length: 14; V gene: TRBV30; clone size: few; CDR3 protein: CAWSGTGTNYGYTF; CDR3 DNA: TGTGCCTGGAGTGGTACAGGGACTAACTATGGCTACACCTTC
D gene: -; J gene: TRBJ1-1; CDR3 length: 15; V gene: TRBV28; clone size: many; CDR3 protein: CASRPPPPKDTEAFF; CDR3 DNA: TGTGCCAGCAGACCCCCACCACCAAAGGACACTGAAGCTTTCTTT
D gene: TRBD2; J gene: TRBJ2-7; CDR3 length: 14; V gene: TRBV2; clone size: many; CDR3 protein: CASMGLAGSYEQYF; CDR3 DNA: TGTGCCAGCATGGGACTAGCGGGTTCCTACGAGCAGTACTTC
D gene: TRBD2; J gene: TRBJ2-3; CDR3 length: 17; V gene: TRBV6-5; clone size: few; CDR3 protein: CASSYALTSGSTDTQYF; CDR3 DNA: TGTGCCAGCAGTTACGCCCTAACTAGCGGGAGCACAGATACGCAGTATTTT
D gene: -; J gene: TRBJ2-1; CDR3 length: 13; V gene: TRBV7-8; clone size: many; CDR3 protein: CASSSGSANEQFF; CDR3 DNA: TGTGCCAGCAGCTCCGGGAGTGCAAATGAGCAGTTCTTC
D gene: TRBD2; J gene: TRBJ2-1; CDR3 length: 16; V gene: TRBV28; clone size: many; CDR3 protein: CASGNSGLAGYNEQFF; CDR3 DNA: TGTGCCAGCGGGAATTCGGGACTAGCGGGATACAATGAGCAGTTCTTC
D gene: TRBD2; J gene: TRBJ2-1; CDR3 length: 15; V gene: TRBV3-1; clone size: few; CDR3 protein: CASSQTSGAATEQFF; CDR3 DNA: TGTGCCAGCAGCCAGACTAGCGGGGCCGCCACTGAGCAGTTCTTC
D gene: TRBD2; J gene: TRBJ2-7; CDR3 length: 15; V gene: TRBV28; clone size: many; CDR3 protein: CASSYAGTRGLEQYF; CDR3 DNA: TGTGCCAGCAGTTACGCCGGGACTAGAGGGCTCGAGCAGTACTTC
D gene: -; J gene: TRBJ2-5; CDR3 length: 12; V gene: TRBV29-1; clone size: -; CDR3 protein: CSALWGQETQYF; CDR3 DNA: TGCAGCGCCCTTTGGGGCCAAGAGACCCAGTACTTC
D gene: -; J gene: TRBJ2-1; CDR3 length: 14; V gene: TRBV2; clone size: many; CDR3 protein: CASSQDGAYNEQFF; CDR3 DNA: TGTGCCAGCAGCCAGGATGGGGCGTACAATGAGCAGTTCTTC
D gene: -; J gene: TRBJ1-1; CDR3 length: 17; V gene: TRBV7-6; clone size: few; CDR3 protein: CASSLVGTGLLNTEAFF; CDR3 DNA: TGTGCCAGCAGCTTAGTGGGAACAGGGCTACTGAACACTGAAGCTTTCTTT
D gene: -; J gene: TRBJ2-7; CDR3 length: 17; V gene: TRBV4-1; clone size: -; CDR3 protein: CASSQRGGGQGTYEQYF; CDR3 DNA: TGCGCCAGCAGCCAGAGGGGGGGAGGACAGGGAACCTACGAGCAGTACTTC
D gene: TRBD1; J gene: TRBJ2-1; CDR3 length: 16; V gene: TRBV7-3; clone size: few; CDR3 protein: CASSLGPTGGLDEQFF; CDR3 DNA: TGTGCCAGCAGCTTAGGCCCGACAGGGGGCCTGGATGAGCAGTTCTTC
D gene: -; J gene: TRBJ2-4; CDR3 length: 14; V gene: TRBV19; clone size: few; CDR3 protein: CASTHSGAKNIQYF; CDR3 DNA: TGTGCCAGTACCCATAGCGGAGCCAAAAACATTCAGTACTTC
D gene: TRBD1; J gene: TRBJ1-1; CDR3 length: 15; V gene: TRBV25-1; clone size: many; CDR3 protein: CASRETGSYGTEAFF; CDR3 DNA: TGTGCCAGTCGTGAGACAGGGAGTTACGGCACTGAAGCTTTCTTT
D gene: -; J gene: TRBJ2-2; CDR3 length: 14; V gene: TRBV5-5; clone size: -; CDR3 protein: CASSLDRITGELFF; CDR3 DNA: TGTGCCAGCAGCCTGGACAGAATCACCGGGGAGCTGTTTTTT
D gene: TRBD2; J gene: TRBJ2-5; CDR3 length: 16; V gene: TRBV20-1; clone size: -; CDR3 protein: CSAPATSGGSWETQYF; CDR3 DNA: TGCAGTGCCCCCGCGACTAGCGGGGGCTCCTGGGAGACCCAGTACTTC
D gene: -; J gene: TRBJ1-1; CDR3 length: 15; V gene: TRBV7-9; clone size: many; CDR3 protein: CASSPPQGRNTEAFF; CDR3 DNA: TGTGCCAGCAGCCCTCCTCAGGGCAGGAACACTGAAGCTTTCTTT
D gene: TRBD1; J gene: TRBJ1-1; CDR3 length: 18; V gene: TRBV2; clone size: few; CDR3 protein: CASSEWEDYRGLNTEAFF; CDR3 DNA: TGTGCCAGCAGTGAATGGGAGGATTACAGGGGACTAAACACTGAAGCTTTCTTT
D gene: -; J gene: TRBJ2-1; CDR3 length: 12; V gene: TRBV7-3; clone size: many; CDR3 protein: CASSLADNEQFF; CDR3 DNA: TGTGCCAGCTCACTCGCGGACAATGAGCAGTTCTTC
D gene: -; J gene: TRBJ2-7; CDR3 length: 13; V gene: TRBV18; clone size: -; CDR3 protein: CASSPPTTTEQYF; CDR3 DNA: TGTGCCAGCTCACCACCTACGACTACCGAGCAGTACTTC
D gene: -; J gene: TRBJ2-7; CDR3 length: 15; V gene: TRBV19; clone size: -; CDR3 protein: CASSFRGADHYEQYF; CDR3 DNA: TGTGCCAGTAGTTTCCGAGGGGCCGATCACTACGAGCAGTACTTC
D gene: -; J gene: TRBJ2-2; CDR3 length: 12; V gene: TRBV20-1; clone size: few; CDR3 protein: CSAEAGNGELFF; CDR3 DNA: TGCAGTGCTGAGGCGGGAAACGGGGAGCTGTTTTTT
D gene: TRBD1; J gene: TRBJ1-5; CDR3 length: 17; V gene: TRBV6-1; clone size: -; CDR3 protein: CASSLRDRGLSNQPQHF; CDR3 DNA: TGTGCCAGCAGTCTCCGGGACAGGGGGCTGAGCAATCAGCCCCAGCATTTT
D gene: TRBD2; J gene: TRBJ2-1; CDR3 length: 15; V gene: TRBV10-2; clone size: -; CDR3 protein: CASRNSGGLYNEQFF; CDR3 DNA: TGCGCCAGCAGGAACTCGGGAGGGCTATACAATGAGCAGTTCTTC
D gene: -; J gene: TRBJ1-1; CDR3 length: 14; V gene: TRBV12-3/TRBV12-4; clone size: many; CDR3 protein: CASRVWGVDTEAFF; CDR3 DNA: TGTGCCAGCAGGGTATGGGGAGTTGACACTGAAGCTTTCTTT
D gene: -; J gene: TRBJ1-1; CDR3 length: 15; V gene: TRBV9; clone size: few; CDR3 protein: CASSVGTGLNTEAFF; CDR3 DNA: TGTGCCAGCAGCGTAGGGACTGGATTGAACACTGAAGCTTTCTTT
D gene: -; J gene: TRBJ2-5; CDR3 length: 16; V gene: TRBV20-1; clone size: few; CDR3 protein: CSARSNSEIWQETQYF; CDR3 DNA: TGCAGTGCTAGGTCGAACAGTGAGATATGGCAAGAGACCCAGTACTTC
D gene: -; J gene: TRBJ1-6; CDR3 length: 15; V gene: TRBV2; clone size: -; CDR3 protein: CASSVLGEGNSPLHF; CDR3 DNA: TGTGCCAGCAGTGTTCTAGGGGAAGGTAATTCACCCCTCCACTTT
D gene: -; J gene: TRBJ2-3; CDR3 length: 15; V gene: TRBV20-1; clone size: few; CDR3 protein: CSASLGKKTTDTQYF; CDR3 DNA: TGCAGTGCCTCCCTCGGCAAGAAGACCACAGATACGCAGTATTTT
D gene: TRBD1; J gene: TRBJ2-3; CDR3 length: 15; V gene: TRBV11-2; clone size: many; CDR3 protein: CASNQDRGHGDTQYF; CDR3 DNA: TGTGCCAGCAACCAAGACAGGGGGCATGGAGATACGCAGTATTTT
D gene: -; J gene: TRBJ1-1; CDR3 length: 14; V gene: TRBV2; clone size: many; CDR3 protein: CASRPDTLNTEAFF; CDR3 DNA: TGTGCCAGCAGGCCGGACACCCTGAACACTGAAGCTTTCTTT
D gene: -; J gene: TRBJ1-6; CDR3 length: 12; V gene: TRBV28; clone size: few; CDR3 protein: CASSLARAALHF; CDR3 DNA: TGTGCCAGCAGTTTAGCTAGGGCAGCCCTCCACTTT
D gene: -; J gene: TRBJ2-5; CDR3 length: 12; V gene: TRBV30; clone size: few; CDR3 protein: CAWSTSQETQYF; CDR3 DNA: TGTGCCTGGAGTACCAGCCAAGAGACCCAGTACTTC
D gene: -; J gene: TRBJ2-1; CDR3 length: 16; V gene: TRBV7-9; clone size: -; CDR3 protein: CASSPPPGGDSNEQFF; CDR3 DNA: TGTGCCAGCAGCCCCCCTCCGGGTGGGGATTCCAATGAGCAGTTCTTC
D gene: -; J gene: TRBJ1-3; CDR3 length: 12; V gene: TRBV20-1; clone size: -; CDR3 protein: CSARIFPNTIYF; CDR3 DNA: TGCAGTGCGCGGATATTTCCAAACACCATATATTTT
D gene: TRBD2; J gene: TRBJ2-1; CDR3 length: 16; V gene: TRBV6-2/TRBV6-3; clone size: -; CDR3 protein: CASSYSFSGIDNEQFF; CDR3 DNA: TGTGCCAGCAGTTACTCATTTAGCGGGATTGACAATGAGCAGTTCTTC
D gene: -; J gene: TRBJ1-1; CDR3 length: 15; V gene: TRBV7-8; clone size: many; CDR3 protein: CASSRLGLGVAEAFF; CDR3 DNA: TGTGCCAGCAGCCGATTGGGCTTAGGTGTAGCTGAAGCTTTCTTT
D gene: -; J gene: TRBJ2-3; CDR3 length: 11; V gene: TRBV30; clone size: few; CDR3 protein: CAWSWIAEQYF; CDR3 DNA: TGTGCCTGGAGCTGGATTGCGGAGCAGTATTTT
D gene: TRBD1; J gene: TRBJ2-3; CDR3 length: 14; V gene: TRBV7-3; clone size: many; CDR3 protein: CASSLTGQGDTQYF; CDR3 DNA: TGTGCCAGCAGCTTAACGGGACAGGGAGATACGCAGTATTTT
D gene: -; J gene: TRBJ2-7; CDR3 length: 12; V gene: TRBV15; clone size: -; CDR3 protein: CATSREGGEQYF; CDR3 DNA: TGTGCCACCAGCAGAGAAGGGGGCGAGCAGTACTTC
D gene: -; J gene: TRBJ1-5; CDR3 length: 15; V gene: TRBV3-1; clone size: -; CDR3 protein: CASSQGGGSYQPQHF; CDR3 DNA: TGTGCCAGCAGCCAAGGGGGAGGGAGCTATCAGCCCCAGCATTTT
D gene: -; J gene: TRBJ1-2; CDR3 length: 14; V gene: TRBV2; clone size: few; CDR3 protein: CASTGGGGASGYTF; CDR3 DNA: TGTGCCAGCACCGGGGGTGGGGGCGCGAGTGGCTACACCTTC
D gene: TRBD1; J gene: TRBJ2-3; CDR3 length: 13; V gene: TRBV3-1; clone size: many; CDR3 protein: CASTDRGTDTQYF; CDR3 DNA: TGTGCCAGCACCGACAGGGGCACAGATACGCAGTATTTT
D gene: -; J gene: TRBJ2-5; CDR3 length: 16; V gene: TRBV20-1; clone size: few; CDR3 protein: CSARVPGVRTGETQYF; CDR3 DNA: TGCAGTGCTAGAGTGCCGGGAGTCAGGACGGGAGAGACCCAGTACTTC
D gene: -; J gene: TRBJ1-1; CDR3 length: 16; V gene: TRBV5-1; clone size: -; CDR3 protein: CASSLNVVGMNTEAFF; CDR3 DNA: TGCGCCAGCAGCCTGAATGTGGTGGGGATGAACACTGAAGCTTTCTTT
D gene: -; J gene: TRBJ1-1; CDR3 length: 13; V gene: TRBV6-5; clone size: many; CDR3 protein: CASSYREGTEAFF; CDR3 DNA: TGTGCCAGCAGTTACCGGGAGGGCACTGAAGCTTTCTTT
D gene: -; J gene: TRBJ1-5; CDR3 length: 17; V gene: TRBV7-2; clone size: once; CDR3 protein: CASPLLSPSIKYQPQHF; CDR3 DNA: TGTGCCAGCCCCCTGCTCAGCCCTTCTATCAAATATCAGCCCCAGCATTTT
D gene: -; J gene: TRBJ1-5; CDR3 length: 18; V gene: TRBV30; clone size: -; CDR3 protein: CAWSVRGGLGVSNQPQHF; CDR3 DNA: TGTGCCTGGAGTGTAAGGGGTGGGCTAGGGGTTAGCAATCAGCCCCAGCATTTT
D gene: TRBD2; J gene: TRBJ2-3; CDR3 length: 18; V gene: TRBV5-1; clone size: few; CDR3 protein: CASSPGLAGGGFTDTQYF; CDR3 DNA: TGCGCCAGCAGCCCGGGACTAGCGGGAGGAGGGTTCACAGATACGCAGTATTTT
D gene: -; J gene: TRBJ1-6; CDR3 length: 16; V gene: TRBV3-1; clone size: few; CDR3 protein: CASSQDFGHSNSPLHF; CDR3 DNA: TGTGCCAGCAGCCAAGATTTCGGACACAGTAATTCACCCCTCCACTTT
D gene: -; J gene: TRBJ1-5; CDR3 length: 13; V gene: TRBV20-1; clone size: few; CDR3 protein: CSARGPGVQPQHF; CDR3 DNA: TGCAGTGCTAGAGGCCCAGGGGTTCAGCCCCAGCATTTT
D gene: TRBD1; J gene: TRBJ1-1; CDR3 length: 14; V gene: TRBV19; clone size: few; CDR3 protein: CASRTDRGNTEAFF; CDR3 DNA: TGTGCCAGTAGGACTGACAGGGGGAACACTGAAGCTTTCTTT
D gene: -; J gene: TRBJ2-7; CDR3 length: 12; V gene: TRBV10-3; clone size: few; CDR3 protein: CAISEMDYEQYF; CDR3 DNA: TGTGCCATCAGTGAGATGGACTACGAGCAGTACTTC
D gene: -; J gene: TRBJ1-1; CDR3 length: 15; V gene: TRBV18; clone size: -; CDR3 protein: CASSPPKDLVSEAFF; CDR3 DNA: TGTGCCAGCTCACCACCTAAGGATTTGGTCTCTGAAGCTTTCTTT
D gene: -; J gene: TRBJ1-1; CDR3 length: 13; V gene: TRBV20-1; clone size: many; CDR3 protein: CSARGRPNTEAFF; CDR3 DNA: TGCAGTGCTAGGGGCCGGCCGAACACTGAAGCTTTCTTT
D gene: -; J gene: TRBJ2-5; CDR3 length: 14; V gene: TRBV3-1; clone size: -; CDR3 protein: CASSQRAAVETQYF; CDR3 DNA: TGTGCCAGCAGCCAGAGGGCGGCGGTAGAGACCCAGTACTTC